One sample yielded the 2 T cell receptor beta chains listed below, sequenced in a study of CD8+CD57+ T cells in acquired aplastic anemia. The use of genomic DNA as template underpinned the TCR beta VDJ and CDR3 profiling. TCRdb reprocessed the reads with MiXCR, giving one entry per CDR3 protein. The sample lists under 350,000 distinct CDR3 sequences; around three fifths were seen once. An expansion of CD8+CD57+ cells by flow cytometry had been shown in patients chosen for sequencing. What was sequenced was sorted CD4+, CD8+, or CD8+CD57+ T cells (not recorded which) from PBMCs. The receptors stem from a human donor with aplastic anemia.

CDR3 sequence (DNA): TGTGCCAGCGACCGAGGGGAAGAGCAGTACTTC. It specifies CASDRGEEQYF. The gene calls are TRBV2 and TRBJ2-7; D assignment may be TRBD1 or TRBD2 (5 bases each). V gave up 8 bases and J gave up 7 bases, with 12 bases separating them. CDR1 is SNHLY, CDR2 FYNNEI, per germline. This CDR3 spans 11 amino acids.

Note on this clonotype: The germline gene is not matched at one end of the junction; a read error may be the cause. This sequence joins TRBV12-3 or TRBV12-4 and TRBJ1-2; 7 bases map to TRBD1. The CDR3 spans 13 residues. As DNA, the CDR3 is TGTGCCAGCAGCCCGACCTACAGGGACAGCACCTTCTTC. Translated: CASSPTYRDSTFF.